The entry below gives a single T cell receptor beta chain sequence along with its context. Random-hexamer reverse transcription was applied to about 0.5 to 1 ug RNA. TCRdb ran MiXCR on the immunoSEQ multiplex PCR reads and lists one entry per CDR3 protein. The repertoire consists of 65,000 to 90,000 distinct CDR3 sequences, with just under 95% occurring once and the leading ten covering 0.35% to 0.5%. V lost 6 bases, J lost 8 bases, and 7 bases stayed unmatched. Germline V lookup: CDR1 SQVTM, CDR2 ANQGSEA. This CDR3 comprises 14 residues. This sample is drawn from a study of CD8 T cells in Susac syndrome.

This sequence was found in a human donor with multiple sclerosis. Specimen: CD8+ T cells from PBMCs. The chain recombines TRBV29-1 with TRBJ2-1, with 13 bases aligning to TRBD2. The CDR3 DNA is TGCAGCGTGCGAACTAGCGGGAGGGGTCATGAGCAGTTCTTC. This translates into CSVRTSGRGHEQFF.